These 27 T cell receptor beta chains originate from one sample sequenced in a study of T cells after yellow fever vaccination. TCRdb recomputed calls from the 5' RACE reads with MiXCR, one row per CDR3 protein. This repertoire shows 70,000 or so distinct CDR3 sequences, under 6.5% found once; its top ten account for about 2%. Specimen: CD4+ T cells sorted from PBMCs, collected roughly 15 days after the first yellow fever vaccination. The receptors were sampled from a young man who received the YFV17D yellow fever vaccine.

As regards this clonotype: It may be a read error: a sequence one base away is much more abundant. This chain links TRBV12-3 or TRBV12-4 with TRBJ2-7; D unclear. The CDR3 sequence is 11 residues long. Trimming removed 0 bases from V and 5 bases from J, with 2 bases in between. The CDR3 region is CASSLADEQYF. CDR3 nucleotides: TGTGCCAGCAGTTTAGCCGACGAGCAGTACTTC.

The sample holds many counts of this clonotype. This chain links TRBV12-3 or TRBV12-4 with TRBJ2-5; D possibly uses TRBD1 or TRBD2 (5 bases each). The V end lost 5 bases, the J end lost 4 bases, and 14 bases lay between the germline ends. CDR3 size: 14 residues. CDR3 residues: CASSIGTGVETQYF. For the CDR3, the DNA is TGTGCCAGCAGTATCGGGACGGGTGTAGAGACCCAGTACTTC.

This clonotype was observed at least ten times. The chain links TRBV4-1 to TRBJ1-4; no definite D call. Germline V lookup: CDR1 MGHRA, CDR2 YSYEKL. This CDR3 has 15 residues. V lost 4 bases and J lost 4, with 13 bases in between. CDR3 sequence: CASSPPNGLNEKLFF. CDR3 sequence (DNA): TGCGCCAGCAGCCCCCCAAACGGGCTTAATGAAAAACTGTTTTTT.

This clonotype appeared many times. This rearrangement joins TRBV20-1 to TRBJ2-5, with a tentative D call TRBD1 (6 bases). V lost 3 bases, J lost 5 bases, and 7 bases lay in between. The CDR3 has 11 residues. Germline V gene sequence: CDR1 DFQATT, CDR2 SNEGSKA (reference sequence). CDR3 coding DNA: TGCAGTGCTAGGAGGGGGGAGACCCAGTACTTC. Translating it yields CSARRGETQYF.

As regards this clonotype: It may be a read error: a sequence one base away is much more abundant. This rearrangement joins TRBV12-3 or TRBV12-4 to TRBJ1-5; 7 nucleotides align to TRBD1. The CDR3 has 16 residues. Trimming removed 3 bases from V and 5 bases from J; junction bases left unmatched: 10. For the CDR3, the DNA is TGTGCCAGCAGTTTCGGTACAGGGGTCCATCATCAGCCCCAGCATTTT. It encodes CASSFGTGVHHQPQHF.

This clonotype has ten or more counts. The J gene is TRBJ1-6, the V gene TRBV4-3; 9 positions match TRBD1. Per germline, CDR1 LGHNA and CDR2 YSLEER. V dropped 0 bases and J dropped 8; count of bases not matched to a gene: 14. CDR3 size: 19 residues. The CDR3: CASSQEGVTGGYYDSPLHF. The CDR3 DNA sequence: TGCGCCAGCAGCCAAGAGGGTGTCACAGGGGGCTATTACGATTCACCCCTCCACTTT.

This clonotype has at least ten counts. The genes are TRBV10-3 and TRBJ1-2; tentatively, D is TRBD1 (5 bases). V lost 11 bases and J lost 0, with 16 bases in between. Germline V gene data show CDR1 as ENHRY and CDR2 as SYGVKD. This CDR3 region has 14 residues. CDR3 DNA: TGTGCCGCGAAGGGGCCAGGGACTAACTATGGCTACACCTTC. This translates into CAAKGPGTNYGYTF.

This clonotype was observed at least ten times. The chain has TRBV5-1 and TRBJ1-1, with 9 positions matching TRBD1. The CDR3 is 14 residues long. Unmatched junction bases numbered 4, after V lost 4 bases and J lost 3 bases. Germline CDR1 reads SGHRS; CDR2 reads YFSETQ. CDR3 amino acids: CASSGGQGDTEAFF. CDR3 nucleotides: TGCGCCAGCAGCGGGGGACAGGGCGACACTGAAGCTTTCTTT.

This clonotype occurred a few times. The chain carries TRBV5-4 and TRBJ2-3; 8 bases match TRBD1. V shed 0 bases, J shed 1 base, and the junction held 4 bases outside the gene matches. CDR3 length: 16 residues. Germline CDR1 and CDR2: SGHNT and YYREEE (reference sequence). DNA of the CDR3: TGTGCCAGCAGCTTGGTCCAGGGGGCGGGCACAGATACGCAGTATTTT. Translation: CASSLVQGAGTDTQYF.

This clonotype was detected many times. This chain connects TRBV5-1 to TRBJ2-3; TRBD1 matches at 7 bases. This CDR3 is built from 16 residues. Germline V gives CDR1 SGHRS, CDR2 YFSETQ. V was clipped by 6 bases and J by 0 bases; unmatched bases: 10. In DNA form, the CDR3 reads TGCGCCAGCACCCTGGACAGGAAATCTAGCACAGATACGCAGTATTTT. Residues: CASTLDRKSSTDTQYF. The whole variable domain, remainder taken from reference TRBV5-1 and TRBJ2-3, is KAGVTQTPRYLIKTRGQQVTLSCSPISGHRSVSWYQQTPGQGLQFLFEYFSETQRNKGNFPGRFSGRQFSNSRSEMNVSTLELGDSALYLCASTLDRKSSTDTQYFGPGTRLTVL.

This chain joins TRBV7-2 and TRBJ2-3, with D tentatively TRBD1 (6 bases). V lost 0 bases and J 8 bases, leaving 12 bases between the germline ends. From germline, CDR1 is SGHTA and CDR2 FQGNSA. The CDR3 contains 14 residues. CDR3 nucleotide sequence: TGTGCCAGCAGCTTAGCGGGGGCGATTCGTACGCAGTATTTT. The encoded protein is CASSLAGAIRTQYF. Filled out from reference TRBV7-2 and TRBJ2-3, the complete variable domain reads GAGVSQSPSNKVTEKGKDVELRCDPISGHTALYWYRQSLGQGLEFLIYFQGNSAPDKSGLPSDRFSAERTGGSVSTLTIQRTQQEDSAVYLCASSLAGAIRTQYFGPGTRLTVL.

At least ten counts were recorded for this clonotype. The chain joins TRBV7-2 to TRBJ2-5; perhaps D is TRBD1 or TRBD2 (5 bases each). The CDR3 covers 13 residues. Germline V CDR1 and CDR2: SGHTA, FQGNSA. V dropped 3 bases and J dropped 6 bases, with 11 bases sitting between them. CDR3 sequence (DNA): TGTGCCAGCAGCTTGAGGGGCGAAAAGACCCAGTACTTC. Translating gives CASSLRGEKTQYF. The whole variable domain, remainder taken from reference TRBV7-2 and TRBJ2-5, is GAGVSQSPSNKVTEKGKDVELRCDPISGHTALYWYRQSLGQGLEFLIYFQGNSAPDKSGLPSDRFSAERTGGSVSTLTIQRTQQEDSAVYLCASSLRGEKTQYFGPGTRLLVL.

This clonotype was recorded many times. The rearrangement uses TRBV2 and TRBJ2-1; 8 positions match TRBD2. The CDR3 is 12 residues long. Trimming at V came to 3 bases and at J to 15 bases, leaving 7 bases not matched to a gene. Germline CDR1 is SNHLY and CDR2 is FYNNEI. Here the CDR3 reads CASSDPGGRAFF. The CDR3 coding sequence is TGTGCCAGCAGTGACCCGGGGGGGAGGGCGTTCTTC. The whole variable domain, remainder taken from reference TRBV2 and TRBJ2-1, is EPEVTQTPSHQVTQMGQEVILRCVPISNHLYFYWYRQILGQKVEFLVSFYNNEISEKSEIFDDQFSVERPDGSNFTLKIRSTKLEDSAMYFCASSDPGGRAFFGPGTRLTVL.

This clonotype was seen repeatedly, ten times or more. The chain carries TRBV20-1 and TRBJ1-2, with D tentatively TRBD1 (6 bases). The CDR3 extends over 13 amino acids. Germline CDR1 DFQATT, CDR2 SNEGSKA (reference sequence). V was trimmed by 4 bases and J by 7 bases, leaving 16 bases between them. CDR3 sequence reads: CSANRGGWGGYTF. The CDR3, as DNA: TGCAGTGCTAACCGGGGGGGCTGGGGTGGCTACACCTTC.

This clonotype showed up many times. The chain has TRBV5-1 and TRBJ2-2, with 9 bases aligning to TRBD1. Per the germline V gene, CDR1 is SGHRS and CDR2 is YFSETQ. With V trimmed by 6 bases and J by 2 bases, 11 bases remained unmatched. CDR3 length: 17 amino acids. CDR3 amino acids: CASTPVPGQGNTGELFF. In DNA form, the CDR3 reads TGCGCCAGCACCCCAGTCCCGGGACAGGGAAACACCGGGGAGCTGTTTTTT.

This clonotype appeared many times. The gene calls are TRBV7-2 and TRBJ1-2, with D uncertain. This CDR3 contains 13 residues. Germline V gives CDR1 SGHTA, CDR2 FQGNSA. Trimming left V 3 bases short and J 2 bases short, with 7 bases between. The CDR3 protein is CASSFGRNYGYTF. The CDR3 coding sequence is TGTGCCAGCAGCTTCGGCAGGAACTATGGCTACACCTTC.

Ten or more counts support this clonotype. The junction departs from the called germline gene at one end, perhaps through a read error. The chain couples TRBV29-1 to TRBJ2-3; D is undetermined. Germline V gives CDR1 SQVTM, CDR2 ANQGSEA. CDR3 length: 13 amino acids. The CDR3 region is CSFEFGSTDTQYF. Here the CDR3 DNA reads TGCAGCTTTGAATTTGGGTCTACAGATACGCAGTATTTT.

This clonotype was observed at least ten times. This rearrangement joins TRBV5-1 to TRBJ2-1; 9 nucleotides agree with TRBD1. Losses at the gene ends were 6 bases for V and 5 bases for J; bases not matched to a gene: 12. CDR3 length: 16 residues. The germline V gene has CDR1 SGHRS and CDR2 YFSETQ. CDR3 coding DNA: TGCGCCAGCACCCCTCAGGGACAGGGAATCAACAATGAGCAGTTCTTC. Amino acid sequence: CASTPQGQGINNEQFF.

At least ten counts were recorded for this clonotype. V usage is TRBV20-1 and J usage is TRBJ2-1, with D perhaps being TRBD1 or TRBD2 (6 bases each). The CDR3 loop spans 12 amino acids. Germline V gene sequence: CDR1 DFQATT, CDR2 SNEGSKA (reference sequence). The V and J ends lost 4 bases and 7 bases respectively, with 11 bases between them. This chain's CDR3 is CSANGGVNEQFF. CDR3 nucleotides: TGCAGTGCTAACGGGGGCGTGAATGAGCAGTTCTTC.

This clonotype was observed at least ten times. This chain joins TRBV6-5 and TRBJ1-2, with D tentatively TRBD1 (5 bases). CDR3 size: 13 residues. Germline lookup yields CDR1 MNHEY and CDR2 SVGAGI. The V end was cut by 6 bases, the J end by 3 bases, with 11 bases between. The CDR3 loop is CASRTVGDYGYTF. The CDR3 DNA reads TGTGCCAGCAGGACAGTGGGTGACTATGGCTACACCTTC.

This clonotype was found many times. This sequence joins TRBV6-1 and TRBJ1-2, with a tentative D call TRBD1 (6 bases). The CDR3 has 14 residues. CDR1 and CDR2 from the germline V gene are MNHNS and SASEGT. V was shortened by 6 bases and J by 4 bases, with 15 bases between the two germline ends. Here the CDR3 reads CASSIRGPRYGYTF. The CDR3 nucleotides read TGTGCCAGCAGCATCAGGGGCCCCCGCTATGGCTACACCTTC.

This clonotype came up many times. The gene calls are TRBV11-2 and TRBJ2-1; D call uncertain. Trimming shortened V by 1 base and J by 0 bases, and 1 base separated the two germline ends. The CDR3 contains 13 residues. Germline V gene sequence: CDR1 SGHAT, CDR2 FQNNGV. The CDR3 spells CASSLASYNEQFF. The CDR3 coding sequence is TGTGCCAGCAGCTTAGCCTCCTACAATGAGCAGTTCTTC.

This clonotype appeared many times. The V and J genes are TRBV4-1 and TRBJ2-3; the match to TRBD1 covers 7 bases. The CDR3 runs 15 residues. V gave up 4 bases and J gave up 4 bases; unmatched junction bases: 8. Per the germline V gene, CDR1 is MGHRA and CDR2 is YSYEKL. The CDR3 bases are TGCGCCAGCAGCCGTCCCGGGACAGTTTCAGATACGCAGTATTTT. It specifies CASSRPGTVSDTQYF.

This clonotype was seen repeatedly, ten times or more. The genes are TRBV18 and TRBJ2-7; 7 nucleotides agree with TRBD1. The CDR3 length is 14 residues. Trimming cost V 3 bases and J 6 bases; bases outside gene matches: 8. Germline CDR1 and CDR2: KGHSH and LQKENI. CDR3 nucleotide sequence: TGTGCCAGCTCACCCCCCGCGACAGGGACCGAGCAGTACTTC. Protein: CASSPPATGTEQYF. The complete variable domain, with remaining parts taken from reference TRBV18 and TRBJ2-7, reads NAGVMQNPRHLVRRRGQEARLRCSPMKGHSHVYWYRQLPEEGLKFMVYLQKENIIDESGMPKERFSAEFPKEGPSILRIQQVVRGDSAAYFCASSPPATGTEQYFGPGTRLTVT.

This clonotype was detected many times. This chain uses TRBV5-1 with TRBJ1-1; possibly TRBD1 for D (5 bases). The CDR3 extends over 15 amino acids. Germline CDR1 SGHRS, CDR2 YFSETQ. V was trimmed by 0 bases and J by 4 bases, leaving 13 bases between them. The CDR3 spells CASSLGQTGLTEAFF. CDR3 coding DNA: TGCGCCAGCAGCTTGGGACAGACTGGACTCACTGAAGCTTTCTTT.

This clonotype was observed at least ten times. The rearrangement links TRBV7-9 to TRBJ1-1, with unresolved D. Germline lookup yields CDR1 SEHNR and CDR2 FQNEAQ (reference sequence). Trimming removed 5 bases at V and 1 base at J, with 5 bases between. This CDR3 comprises 12 residues. The CDR3 DNA follows: TGTGCCAGCAGCACCAGGAACACTGAAGCTTTCTTT. Its protein product is CASSTRNTEAFF.

This clonotype appeared many times. The chain carries TRBV14 and TRBJ2-7; possible D gene TRBD1, 6 bases. Deletions cut 1 base from V and 9 bases from J, with 13 bases between. CDR1 SGHDN and CDR2 FVKESK come from the germline V gene. The length of the CDR3 is 13 residues. CDR3 in amino acids: CASSQVTGSRQYV. The CDR3 DNA reads TGTGCCAGCAGCCAAGTTACAGGGAGTCGGCAGTACGTC.